This entry lists 10 T cell receptor beta chains sequenced from one sample in a study of blood T cell repertoires in COVID-19 (TCRdb year 2020). Library prep was done by the immunoSEQ multiplex PCR assay. In its TCRdb copy, this immuneACCESS table keeps in-frame sequences only and misses some clones. Where compared with another copy, unresolved V genes explain less than half of these, and the others have no known cause. Counted in this sample were over 95,000 clones; about 85% of them appeared once. About 13% of the sample is in the top ten clones. Sample: peripheral blood. The receptors shown here come from a human donor in a cohort sampled during active COVID-19.

This sequence joins TRBV7-9 and TRBJ1-3, with a possible D match to TRBD1 (6 bases). The CDR3 consists of 16 residues. The V gene lost 5 bases and the J gene lost 0 bases, with 14 bases spanning the gap. CDR1 and CDR2 from the germline V gene are SEHNR and FQNEAQ (reference sequence). The CDR3 bases are TGTGCCAGCAGCCGCCTCCGGACAGACTCTGGAAACACCATATATTTT. Amino acids: CASSRLRTDSGNTIYF.

V usage is TRBV10-1 and J usage is TRBJ2-1; D gene ambiguous. The CDR3 extends over 17 amino acids. V was clipped by 2 bases and J by 8 bases, with 22 bases between them. CDR1 WNHNN and CDR2 SYGVQD come from the germline V gene (reference sequence). In nucleotides, the CDR3 is TGCGCCAGCAGTGAGGGAAAGCCCCAGGCCATCGACCATGAGCAGTTCTTC. Protein: CASSEGKPQAIDHEQFF.

CDR3 in DNA: TGTGCCAGCAGCCCTCTAGCGGGGAGTATCTACAATGAGCAGTTCTTC. It encodes CASSPLAGSIYNEQFF. The chain uses TRBV4-2 and TRBJ2-1; 9 bases are a match to TRBD2. Germline V lookup: CDR1 LGHNA, CDR2 YNFKEQ. The CDR3 is made up of 16 amino acids. J lost 3 bases, V lost 4 bases, and 7 bases had no gene match.

The chain couples TRBV5-1 to TRBJ2-1; weak D call: TRBD2 (6 bases). Trimming stripped 3 bases from V and 7 bases from J, with 17 bases between. There are 15 residues in the CDR3. Per the germline V gene, CDR1 is SGHRS and CDR2 is YFSETQ. CDR3 loop: CASSSGRGGGNEQFF. In nucleotides, the CDR3 is TGCGCCAGCAGCTCCGGAAGGGGTGGAGGGAATGAGCAGTTCTTC.

The count of this clone is one. The chain joins TRBV19 to TRBJ1-1; D uncertain. Per the germline V gene, CDR1 is LNHDA and CDR2 is SQIVND (reference sequence). CDR3 size: 12 residues. The V end was cut by 8 bases, the J end by 9 bases, with 16 bases between. The CDR3 bases are TGTGCCAGTCACAGTCCTCCCGAAAAAGCTTTCTTT. Protein: CASHSPPEKAFF.

This rearrangement joins TRBV2 to TRBJ2-3; unclear D gene. Germline V CDR1 and CDR2: SNHLY, FYNNEI. The CDR3 covers 13 residues. V was pared by 1 base and J by 6 bases, with 8 bases between. Here the CDR3 reads CASSEGRWDTQYF. CDR3 nucleotides: TGTGCCAGCAGTGAAGGTCGGTGGGATACGCAGTATTTT.

This chain links TRBV28 with TRBJ1-1; the D gene is possibly TRBD1 (6 bases). This CDR3 has 17 amino acids. In germline, CDR1 is MDHEN, CDR2 SYDVKM. V lost 7 bases to trimming and J lost 1 base, with 22 bases between them. The CDR3 DNA reads as TGTGCCAGCAAATTGCGGGGGGGCGGGATGAGGAACACTGAAGCTTTCTTT. This translates into CASKLRGGGMRNTEAFF.

This clone was detected a few times. The CDR3 reads CASSRLSSTDTQYF. The CDR3 coding sequence is TGTGCCAGCAGCCGACTATCAAGCACAGATACGCAGTATTTT. The V gene is TRBV11-2, the J gene TRBJ2-3; D is possibly TRBD2 (5 bases). Trimming stripped 5 bases from V and 0 bases from J, with 9 bases between. The CDR3 contains 14 residues. Germline-derived CDR1 and CDR2 are SGHAT and FQNNGV.

The chain is built from TRBV7-2 and TRBJ2-2; D gene uncertain. With 5 bases removed from V and 6 bases from J, the gap between germline ends came to 7 bases. Germline lookup yields CDR1 SGHTA and CDR2 FQGNSA. This CDR3 spans 12 amino acids. The CDR3 here is CASSRGPGELFF. The CDR3 nucleotides are TGTGCCAGCAGCCGTGGCCCCGGGGAGCTGTTTTTT. Based on the CDR3 plus reference TRBV7-2 and TRBJ2-2, the full variable domain is GAGVSQSPSNKVTEKGKDVELRCDPISGHTALYWYRQSLGQGLEFLIYFQGNSAPDKSGLPSDRFSAERTGGSVSTLTIQRTQQEDSAVYLCASSRGPGELFFGEGSRLTVL.

This clone was detected once. The sample holds other DNA sequences that translate to the same CDR3. This chain links TRBV5-4 with TRBJ2-7, with 10 nucleotides matching TRBD2. Germline lookup yields CDR1 SGHNT and CDR2 YYREEE (reference sequence). The CDR3 runs to 15 residues. V dropped 4 bases and J dropped 1; count of bases not matched to a gene: 5. CDR3 amino acids: CASSSTSGVSYEQYF. DNA of the CDR3: TGTGCCAGCAGCAGTACTAGCGGGGTGTCCTACGAGCAGTACTTC.